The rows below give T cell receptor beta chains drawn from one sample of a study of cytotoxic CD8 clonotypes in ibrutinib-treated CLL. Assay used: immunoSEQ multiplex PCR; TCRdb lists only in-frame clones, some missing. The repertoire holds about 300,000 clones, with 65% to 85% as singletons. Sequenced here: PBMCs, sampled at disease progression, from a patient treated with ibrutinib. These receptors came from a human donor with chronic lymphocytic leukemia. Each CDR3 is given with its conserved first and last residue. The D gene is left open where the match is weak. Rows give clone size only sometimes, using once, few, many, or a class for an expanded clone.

CDR3nt: TGTGCCAGCAGTTCCGACGTTGCCTACGAGCAGTACTTC
CDR3aa: CASSSDVAYEQYF
v_gene: TRBV13
abundance: once
j_gene: TRBJ2-7
d_gene: -

CDR3nt: TGTGCCAGCAGTGACAGGGGGGTTGCTGAAGCTTTCTTT
CDR3aa: CASSDRGVAEAFF
v_gene: TRBV6-4
abundance: -
j_gene: TRBJ1-1
d_gene: -

CDR3nt: TGTGCCAGCAGTTCCTACAGGGCTTATGAAGCTTTCTTT
CDR3aa: CASSSYRAYEAFF
v_gene: TRBV6-6
abundance: -
j_gene: TRBJ1-1
d_gene: -

CDR3nt: TGTGCCATCAGTGAGACAGGGACCCCTGAAGCTTTCTTT
CDR3aa: CAISETGTPEAFF
v_gene: TRBV10-3
abundance: -
j_gene: TRBJ1-1
d_gene: -

CDR3nt: TGCGCCAGCAGCCTTATTCGACAGGTGGGGAATAATTCACCCCTCCACTTT
CDR3aa: CASSLIRQVGNNSPLHF
v_gene: TRBV4-1
abundance: -
j_gene: TRBJ1-6
d_gene: -

CDR3nt: TGTGCCAGCAGCGGGGGACAGGGTAGGACTGAAGCTTTCTTT
CDR3aa: CASSGGQGRTEAFF
v_gene: TRBV5-4
abundance: -
j_gene: TRBJ1-1
d_gene: TRBD1

CDR3nt: TGTGCCAGTAGTACACGGGCCACAGGGAGATTTGGTCACGAGCAGTACTTC
CDR3aa: CASSTRATGRFGHEQYF
v_gene: TRBV19
abundance: -
j_gene: TRBJ2-7
d_gene: -

CDR3nt: TGCGCCAGCAGCTTGGCCCCGGGACTAGCGGGAGGGAATGAGCAGTTCTTC
CDR3aa: CASSLAPGLAGGNEQFF
v_gene: TRBV5-1
abundance: -
j_gene: TRBJ2-1
d_gene: TRBD2

CDR3nt: TGTGCCAGCAGTTCGAGACTCAAGAACACCGGGGAGCTGTTTTTT
CDR3aa: CASSSRLKNTGELFF
v_gene: TRBV6-7
abundance: -
j_gene: TRBJ2-2
d_gene: -

CDR3nt: TGTGCCACCAGCAGACCTGGAGGGACGAGTCAGCCCCAGCATTTT
CDR3aa: CATSRPGGTSQPQHF
v_gene: TRBV15
abundance: -
j_gene: TRBJ1-5
d_gene: -

CDR3nt: TGTGCCAGCAGGGGGAGAAAAAACATTCAGTACTTC
CDR3aa: CASRGRKNIQYF
v_gene: TRBV25-1
abundance: -
j_gene: TRBJ2-4
d_gene: -

CDR3nt: TGTGCCAGCAGCTTAGTTTCTTTGGGGGAGGCGAACACCGGGGAGCTGTTTTTT
CDR3aa: CASSLVSLGEANTGELFF
v_gene: TRBV7-2
abundance: -
j_gene: TRBJ2-2
d_gene: -

CDR3nt: TGTGCCAGCAGTGAACGTGCGGCGGGGGGGCAAGATACGCAGTATTTT
CDR3aa: CASSERAAGGQDTQYF
v_gene: TRBV6-1
abundance: -
j_gene: TRBJ2-3
d_gene: TRBD2

CDR3nt: TGTGCCGCCAGGGACAGCAGCACAGATACGCAGTATTTT
CDR3aa: CAARDSSTDTQYF
v_gene: TRBV10-3
abundance: -
j_gene: TRBJ2-3
d_gene: TRBD1

CDR3nt: TGTGCCAGCATCAAGCCTCGGACTCATGTGGAGACCCAGTACTTC
CDR3aa: CASIKPRTHVETQYF
v_gene: TRBV6-4
abundance: -
j_gene: TRBJ2-5
d_gene: -

CDR3nt: TGCGCCAGCAGCCCGGGACTAGCGGGAGTGGGGACAGATACGCAGTATTTT
CDR3aa: CASSPGLAGVGTDTQYF
v_gene: TRBV4-1
abundance: -
j_gene: TRBJ2-3
d_gene: TRBD2

CDR3nt: TGTGCCAGCAGTGAGCTAGCGGGGGGGGCGGATACGCAGTATTTT
CDR3aa: CASSELAGGADTQYF
v_gene: TRBV6-1
abundance: -
j_gene: TRBJ2-3
d_gene: TRBD2

CDR3nt: TGTGCCGGGACACGGGACCTACGCACAGATACGCAGTATTTT
CDR3aa: CAGTRDLRTDTQYF
v_gene: TRBV30
abundance: -
j_gene: TRBJ2-3
d_gene: -

CDR3nt: TGTGCCATTGGTTCCACAGGGGAGGCCGGGGAGCTGTTTTTT
CDR3aa: CAIGSTGEAGELFF
v_gene: TRBV10-3
abundance: -
j_gene: TRBJ2-2
d_gene: -

CDR3nt: TGTGCCAGCAGCCCCCGGGTTGCGGGACCCTACGAGCAGTACTTC
CDR3aa: CASSPRVAGPYEQYF
v_gene: TRBV7-2
abundance: -
j_gene: TRBJ2-7
d_gene: -

CDR3nt: TGTGCCAGCACAGGGTACAGGAGCACAGATACGCAGTATTTT
CDR3aa: CASTGYRSTDTQYF
v_gene: TRBV2
abundance: -
j_gene: TRBJ2-3
d_gene: -

CDR3nt: TGTGCCAGCAGTCCCGCTCTAGCGGGAGGACCCAATGAGCAGTTCTTC
CDR3aa: CASSPALAGGPNEQFF
v_gene: TRBV28
abundance: few
j_gene: TRBJ2-1
d_gene: TRBD2

CDR3nt: TGTGCCAGCAGCGTAGGCGTCAACCCTACCTACGAGCAGTACTTC
CDR3aa: CASSVGVNPTYEQYF
v_gene: TRBV9
abundance: -
j_gene: TRBJ2-7
d_gene: -

CDR3nt: TGTGCCAGCAGTGAAGGGAGGGACCGTCGGTACTTC
CDR3aa: CASSEGRDRRYF
v_gene: TRBV6-1
abundance: -
j_gene: TRBJ2-7
d_gene: -

CDR3nt: TGTGCCAGCAGGGACGTTCGCGAGTATAATTCACCCCTCCACTTT
CDR3aa: CASRDVREYNSPLHF
v_gene: TRBV6-6
abundance: -
j_gene: TRBJ1-6
d_gene: -

CDR3nt: TGTGCCAGCAGCTTCGGGGGACAGGGGCAAATCTATGGCTACACCTTC
CDR3aa: CASSFGGQGQIYGYTF
v_gene: TRBV7-6
abundance: -
j_gene: TRBJ1-2
d_gene: TRBD1

CDR3nt: TGTGCCAGCAGTGAATACCGGACAGGGGGATCACCCCTCCACTTT
CDR3aa: CASSEYRTGGSPLHF
v_gene: TRBV25-1
abundance: -
j_gene: TRBJ1-6
d_gene: TRBD1

CDR3nt: TGTGCCAGTAGTATAGAACGGGGGCTCACAGATACGCAGTATTTT
CDR3aa: CASSIERGLTDTQYF
v_gene: TRBV19
abundance: once
j_gene: TRBJ2-3
d_gene: -

CDR3nt: TGTGCCAGCAGCATGAGGACCAGTATCTACGAGCAGTACTTC
CDR3aa: CASSMRTSIYEQYF
v_gene: TRBV7-8
abundance: -
j_gene: TRBJ2-7
d_gene: -

CDR3nt: TGTGCCAGCAGTTTTAGACAGGGTAGGGGCTACACCTTC
CDR3aa: CASSFRQGRGYTF
v_gene: TRBV27
abundance: -
j_gene: TRBJ1-2
d_gene: TRBD1

CDR3nt: TGTGCCAGCAGCTTAGGAGGGGGGTTTCGCGAGCAGTACTTC
CDR3aa: CASSLGGGFREQYF
v_gene: TRBV7-6
abundance: few
j_gene: TRBJ2-7
d_gene: -

CDR3nt: TGTGCCAGCAGCTTAACGGGGCGGGAGACCCAGTACTTC
CDR3aa: CASSLTGRETQYF
v_gene: TRBV11-1
abundance: -
j_gene: TRBJ2-5
d_gene: -

CDR3nt: TGTGCCGGCAGCTTGGGCAGCTTAGTCTACGAGCAGTACTTC
CDR3aa: CAGSLGSLVYEQYF
v_gene: TRBV5-6
abundance: -
j_gene: TRBJ2-7
d_gene: -

CDR3nt: TGCGCCAGCGCTAAAGGGGCTAGCGGGTCCGCTGAGCAGTTCTTC
CDR3aa: CASAKGASGSAEQFF
v_gene: TRBV5-1
abundance: -
j_gene: TRBJ2-1
d_gene: TRBD2

CDR3nt: TGCGCCAGCAGCCAGCTAGCGGGGGGGCTGGGTTCCTACAATGAGCAGTTCTTC
CDR3aa: CASSQLAGGLGSYNEQFF
v_gene: TRBV5-1
abundance: -
j_gene: TRBJ2-1
d_gene: TRBD2

CDR3nt: TGCGCCAGCAGTGAGTCGGGATTTCGTGGCAATCAGCCCCAGCATTTT
CDR3aa: CASSESGFRGNQPQHF
v_gene: TRBV10-2
abundance: -
j_gene: TRBJ1-5
d_gene: -

CDR3nt: TGCAGTGCTAGAGATTACGATACGCAGTATTTT
CDR3aa: CSARDYDTQYF
v_gene: TRBV20-1
abundance: -
j_gene: TRBJ2-3
d_gene: -

CDR3nt: TGTGCCAGTAGCCATCGGACACCTAATCAGCCCCAGCATTTT
CDR3aa: CASSHRTPNQPQHF
v_gene: TRBV19
abundance: -
j_gene: TRBJ1-5
d_gene: -

CDR3nt: TGTGCCAGCAGCTTGGGTAGCGGTCTAGCCAAAAACATTCAGTACTTC
CDR3aa: CASSLGSGLAKNIQYF
v_gene: TRBV7-8
abundance: once
j_gene: TRBJ2-4
d_gene: -

CDR3nt: TGTGCCAGCAGCTTAGCGGCGGACAGAGTTTACGAGCAGTACTTC
CDR3aa: CASSLAADRVYEQYF
v_gene: TRBV7-6
abundance: -
j_gene: TRBJ2-7
d_gene: -

CDR3nt: TGTGCCAGCAGACAGAGCTCTGGAAACACCATATATTTT
CDR3aa: CASRQSSGNTIYF
v_gene: TRBV6-5
abundance: -
j_gene: TRBJ1-3
d_gene: -

CDR3nt: TGTGCCAGCTCACTGAAGGGTAGCAATCAGCCCCAGCATTTT
CDR3aa: CASSLKGSNQPQHF
v_gene: TRBV18
abundance: -
j_gene: TRBJ1-5
d_gene: -

CDR3nt: TGCAGCGTTGAAGATGGGACAGACGGAGGACCCGTCCTGACTTTC
CDR3aa: CSVEDGTDGGPVLTF
v_gene: TRBV29-1
abundance: few
j_gene: TRBJ2-6
d_gene: TRBD1

CDR3nt: TGTGCCAGCAAGGGCCCGTCGGATACGCAGTATTTT
CDR3aa: CASKGPSDTQYF
v_gene: TRBV9
abundance: -
j_gene: TRBJ2-3
d_gene: -

CDR3nt: TGTGCCAGCAGCTTTAGCCTACTAGCGGGAGGGCAGGAGACCCAGTACTTC
CDR3aa: CASSFSLLAGGQETQYF
v_gene: TRBV7-9
abundance: -
j_gene: TRBJ2-5
d_gene: TRBD2

CDR3nt: TGTGCCAGCAGCTTAGAGAGGAACACTGAAGCTTTCTTT
CDR3aa: CASSLERNTEAFF
v_gene: TRBV7-7
abundance: once
j_gene: TRBJ1-1
d_gene: -

CDR3nt: TGCGCCAGCAGCGACAGGGACACCTACGAGCAGTACTTC
CDR3aa: CASSDRDTYEQYF
v_gene: TRBV10-2
abundance: -
j_gene: TRBJ2-7
d_gene: TRBD1

CDR3nt: TGTGCCAGCAGGAAGGCCCGTGAGACCCAGTACTTC
CDR3aa: CASRKARETQYF
v_gene: TRBV2
abundance: -
j_gene: TRBJ2-5
d_gene: -

CDR3nt: TGTGCCAGCAGGCTTACAGGGGGCGATACTCAGCCCCAGCATTTT
CDR3aa: CASRLTGGDTQPQHF
v_gene: TRBV28
abundance: -
j_gene: TRBJ1-5
d_gene: TRBD1

CDR3nt: TGTGCCAGCAGCGTAGGGTACCCCGGCTCCTATAATTCACCCCTCCACTTT
CDR3aa: CASSVGYPGSYNSPLHF
v_gene: TRBV9
abundance: -
j_gene: TRBJ1-6
d_gene: -

CDR3nt: TGTGCCATCAGTGGGGGACAGGGGGGCACCTACGAGCAGTACTTC
CDR3aa: CAISGGQGGTYEQYF
v_gene: TRBV10-3
abundance: -
j_gene: TRBJ2-7
d_gene: TRBD1

CDR3nt: TGTGCCATCGGGACGGGGCCGGGCGAGCAGTACTTC
CDR3aa: CAIGTGPGEQYF
v_gene: TRBV10-3
abundance: -
j_gene: TRBJ2-7
d_gene: -

CDR3nt: TGTGCCAGCAGCCTAGAAGGACTGGTGTACAATGAGCAGTTCTTC
CDR3aa: CASSLEGLVYNEQFF
v_gene: TRBV7-3
abundance: -
j_gene: TRBJ2-1
d_gene: -

CDR3nt: TGTGCCAGCAGTTTTTTATTGGGGGATGGAGAGACCCAGTACTTC
CDR3aa: CASSFLLGDGETQYF
v_gene: TRBV28
abundance: -
j_gene: TRBJ2-5
d_gene: -

CDR3nt: TGCGCCAGCAGCCAAGCAAGGAGTGAAAAACTGTTTTTT
CDR3aa: CASSQARSEKLFF
v_gene: TRBV4-1
abundance: -
j_gene: TRBJ1-4
d_gene: -

CDR3nt: TGTGCCAGCTCACCATCAGGGGGCGCCAACACTGAAGCTTTCTTT
CDR3aa: CASSPSGGANTEAFF
v_gene: TRBV18
abundance: -
j_gene: TRBJ1-1
d_gene: TRBD1

CDR3nt: TGCGCCAGCAGCCGCCTTACAGAGTCAACTGAAGCTTTCTTT
CDR3aa: CASSRLTESTEAFF
v_gene: TRBV5-1
abundance: -
j_gene: TRBJ1-1
d_gene: -

CDR3nt: TGCAGCGTTGGGGTAGGAGGTCGAAGGGCCATTTCCTACGAGCAGTACTTC
CDR3aa: CSVGVGGRRAISYEQYF
v_gene: TRBV29-1
abundance: -
j_gene: TRBJ2-7
d_gene: -

CDR3nt: TGTGCCAGCAGTTTGGGGGGGGCTAACTATGGCTACACCTTC
CDR3aa: CASSLGGANYGYTF
v_gene: TRBV6-5
abundance: -
j_gene: TRBJ1-2
d_gene: -